This is a list of T cell receptor beta chains from one sample in a study of ipilimumab plus nivolumab after autologous stem cell transplantation. Sequencing was performed with immunoSEQ multiplex PCR; in TCRdb, only in-frame clones are kept and a portion is missing. The table lists 17,000 or so clones, around 85% of them singletons. Specimen: PBMCs, collected in a trial of ipilimumab plus nivolumab as post-transplant consolidation. These receptors were taken from a male donor with diffuse large B-cell lymphoma. Both conserved end residues are part of each CDR3. A D gene is named only where the DNA matches it firmly. Expanded clones are given a class, and other clones once, few, many or no size at all.

V,D,size,J,CDR3,DNA
TRBV4-1,NA,NA,TRBJ1-2,CASSQIQSGDYGYTF,TGCGCCAGCAGCCAAATACAGTCTGGGGACTATGGCTACACCTTC
TRBV28,NA,NA,TRBJ1-3,CASSLLGAEGNTIYF,TGTGCCAGCAGTTTACTGGGCGCGGAGGGAAACACCATATATTTT
TRBV30,NA,NA,TRBJ1-2,CAWRLPGYGYTF,TGCGCCTGGCGCTTACCGGGGTATGGCTACACCTTC
TRBV18,TRBD1,NA,TRBJ1-2,CASSPPVGGATGYTF,TGTGCCAGCTCACCACCGGTAGGGGGCGCGACTGGCTACACCTTC
TRBV15,NA,once,TRBJ1-2,CATSRVLKEGYTF,TGTGCCACCAGCAGAGTGTTGAAGGAGGGCTACACCTTC
TRBV19,NA,NA,TRBJ1-2,CASNTGTVNYGYTF,TGTGCCAGTAATACCGGGACGGTGAACTATGGCTACACCTTC
TRBV5-4,NA,NA,TRBJ2-4,CASSPQAKNIQYF,TGTGCCAGCAGCCCGCAAGCCAAAAACATTCAGTACTTC
TRBV19,NA,NA,TRBJ2-3,CASSAPGRSTDTQYF,TGTGCCAGTAGTGCGCCGGGACGGAGCACAGATACGCAGTATTTT
TRBV29-1,NA,NA,TRBJ1-4,CSASPGSNEKLFF,TGCAGCGCTTCACCCGGGTCTAATGAAAAACTGTTTTTT
TRBV2,TRBD1,NA,TRBJ2-2,CASRPDRGAGELFF,TGTGCCAGCAGGCCCGACAGGGGGGCCGGGGAGCTGTTTTTT
TRBV5-1,NA,NA,TRBJ2-2,CASSGTVTGELFF,TGCGCCAGCAGTGGGACGGTCACCGGGGAGCTGTTTTTT
TRBV4-1,NA,NA,TRBJ1-6,CASSQAGGGSPLHF,TGCGCCAGCAGCCAAGCTGGGGGAGGTTCACCCCTCCACTTT
TRBV4-2,TRBD2,NA,TRBJ2-2,CASSQDGTSVTGELFF,TGTGCCAGCAGCCAAGATGGGACTAGCGTCACCGGGGAGCTGTTTTTT
TRBV19,TRBD2,NA,TRBJ2-3,CATRPGGGPADTQYF,TGTGCCACCCGACCGGGGGGGGGTCCCGCAGATACGCAGTATTTT
TRBV7-9,TRBD1,NA,TRBJ1-1,CASSEQGARTEAFF,TGTGCCAGCAGCGAACAGGGGGCGAGGACTGAAGCTTTCTTT
TRBV5-6,TRBD1,NA,TRBJ1-1,CASSPDRGAFF,TGTGCCAGCAGCCCGGACAGGGGAGCTTTCTTT
TRBV9,TRBD2,NA,TRBJ2-3,CASSDSGASADTQYF,TGTGCCAGCAGCGATAGCGGGGCTAGTGCAGATACGCAGTATTTT
TRBV11-3,NA,NA,TRBJ2-5,CASSLGGSQETQYF,TGTGCCAGCAGCTTAGGGGGCAGTCAAGAGACCCAGTACTTC
TRBV5-1,NA,NA,TRBJ2-3,CASSLLPGVGSTDTQYF,TGCGCCAGCAGCCTCCTCCCGGGAGTAGGGAGCACAGATACGCAGTATTTT